This is a list of T cell receptor beta chains from one sample in a study of tumor-infiltrating T cells and Merkel cell polyomavirus. Profiling relied on immunoSEQ multiplex PCR, and the TCRdb table lists in-frame clones only, not all of them. In the table there are more than 2,500 clones, about four fifths of which are singletons. Sequencing used tumor tissue. All receptors come from a man over 45 with Merkel cell carcinoma. CDR3s include the opening cysteine and the closing phenylalanine or tryptophan. A D gene is named only where the DNA matches it firmly. The size of a clone is reported for some rows only, either as once, few or many, or as a class for expanded clones.

-	TRBV9	-	TRBJ1-2	TGTGCCAGCAGCGTGGGGCCATTACATGGCTACACCTTC	CASSVGPLHGYTF
-	TRBV7-8	-	TRBJ1-1	TGTGCCAGCAGCTTACTCCGAACAGCGAACACTGAAGCTTTCTTT	CASSLLRTANTEAFF
-	TRBV4-3	-	TRBJ1-1	TGCGCCAGCAGCCAAGTTTTCGAGGGGAACACTGAAGCTTTCTTT	CASSQVFEGNTEAFF
-	TRBV4-1	-	TRBJ1-5	TGCGCCAGCAGCCAAGATGAGACCTATAGCCGTCCCCAGCATTTT	CASSQDETYSRPQHF
TRBD1	TRBV15	-	TRBJ1-3	TGTGCCACCAGCAGCCCAGGCCGACAGGGGTCTTCGTCTGTTGGAAACACCATATATTTT	CATSSPGRQGSSSVGNTIYF
-	TRBV29-1	-	TRBJ2-7	TGCAGCGCTGTCACACATAGCCACGAGCAGTACTTC	CSAVTHSHEQYF
TRBD2	TRBV6-1	-	TRBJ2-5	TGTGCCAGCAGTCCGGGACTAGCGTGGGGAGAGACCCAGTACTTC	CASSPGLAWGETQYF
-	TRBV28	-	TRBJ1-4	TGTGCCAGCAGCCCCTGGCTCGGGTTGATGGAAAAACTGTTTTTT	CASSPWLGLMEKLFF
-	TRBV4-3	-	TRBJ1-2	TGCGCCAGCAGCCAAGGCCGTGACTGGAGCTACACCTTC	CASSQGRDWSYTF
-	TRBV19	once	TRBJ2-4	TGTGCCAGTAGTGGGGCTCTCGGGCAGCAAGTAGCCAAAAACATTCAGTACTTC	CASSGALGQQVAKNIQYF
-	TRBV2	-	TRBJ2-5	TGTGCCAGCAGTTTGAATAACAGGGAGACCCAGTACTTC	CASSLNNRETQYF
-	TRBV6-5	-	TRBJ2-1	TGTGCCAGCAGTTACTCGTTGGGGGGATCAGGGGAGCAGTTCTTC	CASSYSLGGSGEQFF
-	TRBV9	-	TRBJ2-5	TGTGCCAGCAGCGTAGGAACCAGGGAATGGCGTGTGACCCAGTACTTC	CASSVGTREWRVTQYF
-	TRBV6-1	few	TRBJ1-1	TGTGCCAGCAGTCCCCTGGGAGAGGGAACTGAAGCTTTCTTT	CASSPLGEGTEAFF
TRBD1	TRBV10-3	-	TRBJ1-1	TGTGCCATCAGTGAGAGGGACAGGGGGCCCACTGAAGCTTTCTTT	CAISERDRGPTEAFF
-	TRBV2	-	TRBJ2-7	TGTGCCAGCAGTGGTCGTGTAGGGGGCTCCTACGAGCAGTACTTC	CASSGRVGGSYEQYF
-	TRBV2	-	TRBJ1-2	TGTGCCAGCAGTGAAAGGGGCGTGACAGCCGCTTATGGCTACACCTTC	CASSERGVTAAYGYTF
TRBD1	TRBV6-1	-	TRBJ1-1	TGTGCCAGCAGTGAAACGGGACAGGTAACTGAAGCTTTCTTT	CASSETGQVTEAFF